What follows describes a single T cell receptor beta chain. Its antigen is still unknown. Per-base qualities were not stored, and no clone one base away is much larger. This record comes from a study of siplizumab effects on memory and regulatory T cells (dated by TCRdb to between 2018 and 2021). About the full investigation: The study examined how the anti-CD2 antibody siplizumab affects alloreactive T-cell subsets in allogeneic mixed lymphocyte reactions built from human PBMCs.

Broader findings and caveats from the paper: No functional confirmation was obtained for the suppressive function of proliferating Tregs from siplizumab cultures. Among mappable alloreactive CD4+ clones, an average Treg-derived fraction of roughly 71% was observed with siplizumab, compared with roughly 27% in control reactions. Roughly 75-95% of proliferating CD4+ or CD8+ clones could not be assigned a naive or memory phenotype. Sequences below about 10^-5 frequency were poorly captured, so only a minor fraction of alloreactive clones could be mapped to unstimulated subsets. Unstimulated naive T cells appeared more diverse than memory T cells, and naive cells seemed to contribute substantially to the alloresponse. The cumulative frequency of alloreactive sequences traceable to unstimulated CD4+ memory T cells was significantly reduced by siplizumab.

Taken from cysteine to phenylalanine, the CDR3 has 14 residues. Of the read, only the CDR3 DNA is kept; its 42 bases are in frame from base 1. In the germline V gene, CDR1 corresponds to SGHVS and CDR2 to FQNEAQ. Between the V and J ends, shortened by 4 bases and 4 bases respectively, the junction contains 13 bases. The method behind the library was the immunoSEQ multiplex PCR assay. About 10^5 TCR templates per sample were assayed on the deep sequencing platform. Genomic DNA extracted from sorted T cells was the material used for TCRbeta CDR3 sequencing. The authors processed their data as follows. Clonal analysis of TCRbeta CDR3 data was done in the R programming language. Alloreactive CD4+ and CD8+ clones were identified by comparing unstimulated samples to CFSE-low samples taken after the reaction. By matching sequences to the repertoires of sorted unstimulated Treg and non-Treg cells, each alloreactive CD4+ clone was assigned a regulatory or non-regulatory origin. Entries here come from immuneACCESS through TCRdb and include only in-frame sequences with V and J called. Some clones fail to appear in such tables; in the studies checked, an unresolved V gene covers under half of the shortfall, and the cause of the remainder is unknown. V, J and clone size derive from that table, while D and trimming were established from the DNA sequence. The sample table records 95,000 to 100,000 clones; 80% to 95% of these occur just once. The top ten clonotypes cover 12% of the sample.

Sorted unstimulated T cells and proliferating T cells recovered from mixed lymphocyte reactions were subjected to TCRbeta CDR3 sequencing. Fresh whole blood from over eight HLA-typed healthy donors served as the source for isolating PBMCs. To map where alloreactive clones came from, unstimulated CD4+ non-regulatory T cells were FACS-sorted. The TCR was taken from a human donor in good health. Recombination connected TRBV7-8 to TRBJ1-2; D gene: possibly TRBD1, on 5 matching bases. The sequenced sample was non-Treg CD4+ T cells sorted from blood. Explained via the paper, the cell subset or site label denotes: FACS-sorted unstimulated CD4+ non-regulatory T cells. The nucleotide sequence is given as TGTGCCAGCAGCTCCCGGGACCAAAGCTATGGCTACACCTTC. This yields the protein CASSSRDQSYGYTF.